This TCR beta chain was documented in a study of response to subunit inactivated influenza vaccine. The CDR3 is made up of 15 amino acids. Germline lookup yields CDR1 KGHSH and CDR2 LQKENI. The V end lost 3 bases, the J end lost 3 bases, and 12 bases lay between the germline ends. TCRdb analysed the RT-PCR reads with MiXCR anew, one entry per CDR3 protein. The sample has 430,000 or so distinct CDR3 sequences, roughly 9.7% seen once. Findings of the study overall: Researchers suggested that each seasonal influenza vaccination recruits few new T cells.

Remarks on this clonotype: Antigen specificity is unknown.

Sequencing used PBMCs from blood, obtained roughly 46 days after vaccination. This clonotype originated in a man aged 50-59 years who received an inactivated influenza vaccine. The chain is built from TRBV18 and TRBJ1-5, with D maybe TRBD1 (6 bases). The CDR3: CASSPSAGVNQPQHF. Written as DNA, the CDR3 is TGTGCCAGCTCACCGTCTGCAGGGGTCAATCAGCCCCAGCATTTT.